The 10 T cell receptor beta chains below come from one sample, sequenced in a study of T-cell memory formation after mild COVID-19. TCRdb re-analysed the 5' RACE reads in MiXCR, keeping a single row per CDR3 protein. Among some 600,000 distinct CDR3 sequences listed, roughly 17% were seen once. Material: PBMCs or a T cell subset sorted from them (not recorded which). Receptors originate from an adult woman who had mild COVID-19 (a few samples of this study predate the infection). Cell type and time point are not known.

In this sample, this clonotype turned up a few times. The V and J genes are TRBV5-6 and TRBJ1-1; 7 nucleotides agree with TRBD1. Per the germline V gene, CDR1 is SGHDT and CDR2 is YYEEEE. V lost 3 bases, J lost 4 bases, and 12 bases stayed unmatched. The CDR3 sequence is 16 residues long. The CDR3 reads CASSYLGRGPITEAFF. The CDR3 coding sequence is TGTGCCAGCAGCTACTTGGGGAGGGGGCCCATCACTGAAGCTTTCTTT. The whole variable domain, filled in from reference TRBV5-6 and TRBJ1-1, reads DAGVTQSPTHLIKTRGQQVTLRCSPKSGHDTVSWYQQALGQGPQFIFQYYEEEERQRGNFPDRFSGHQFPNYSSELNVNALLLGDSALYLCASSYLGRGPITEAFFGQGTRLTVV.

A few counts support this clonotype. The genes are TRBV10-3 and TRBJ2-1; D may be TRBD2 (5 bases). V dropped 0 bases and J dropped 12 bases, with 12 bases sitting between them. Germline V lookup: CDR1 ENHRY, CDR2 SYGVKD. The CDR3 length is 13 residues. CDR3 coding DNA: TGTGCCATCAGTGAGTCCGGCCGAGCGGCGCAGTTCTTC. Translated, it gives CAISESGRAAQFF.

The chain recombines TRBV7-9 with TRBJ2-6, with a tentative D call TRBD2 (6 bases). Deletions cut 7 bases from V and 3 bases from J, with 25 bases between. The V gene's germline CDR1 is SEHNR and CDR2 FQNEAQ (reference sequence). The CDR3 consists of 19 residues. The CDR3: CASIPTMGSGFFGANVLTF. The CDR3 bases are TGTGCCAGCATCCCGACAATGGGTAGCGGATTCTTTGGGGCCAACGTCCTGACTTTC.

This clonotype was seen repeatedly, ten times or more. The rearrangement joins TRBV5-5 to TRBJ1-5; the match to TRBD1 covers 8 bases. This CDR3 is 14 amino acids long. CDR1 and CDR2 from the germline V gene are SGHKS and YYEKEE (reference sequence). The V and J ends lost 2 bases and 7 bases, in that order; junction bases with no gene match: 5. The CDR3, as DNA: TGTGCCAGCAGCTTCGGGACAGGATTACAGCCCCAGCATTTT. Residues: CASSFGTGLQPQHF.

This chain connects TRBV29-1 to TRBJ2-1; 12 bases align to TRBD2. V was clipped by 5 bases and J by 4 bases; unmatched bases: 0. The CDR3 loop spans 13 amino acids. Germline V lookup: CDR1 SQVTM, CDR2 ANQGSEA. In nucleotides, the CDR3 is TGCAGCGTTCTAGCGGGGGGGTACAATGAGCAGTTCTTC. Its translation: CSVLAGGYNEQFF.

V usage is TRBV20-1 and J usage is TRBJ1-1; 10 bases map to TRBD1. The V gene end was trimmed by 3 bases and the J gene end by 4 bases; junction bases not matched to a gene: 11. Germline loops: CDR1 DFQATT, CDR2 SNEGSKA (reference sequence). There are 16 residues in the CDR3. CDR3 loop: CSASRLGQGFATEAFF. In nucleotides, the CDR3 is TGCAGTGCTAGTCGCTTGGGACAGGGGTTCGCCACTGAAGCTTTCTTT.

Only a few counts were recorded for this clonotype. The chain combines TRBV4-1 with TRBJ1-1, with D possibly matching TRBD1 (5 bases). The germline V and J ends were trimmed by 4 bases and 9 bases, with 15 bases remaining between them. CDR1 is MGHRA, CDR2 YSYEKL, per germline. The CDR3 sequence is 13 residues long. CDR3 coding DNA: TGCGCCAGCAGCCCCCGAGAGAAGGGGAAAGCTTTCTTT. It is translated as CASSPREKGKAFF.

This clonotype was seen a few times. The rearrangement links TRBV3-1 to TRBJ2-1, with a weak D call TRBD2 (6 bases). V was cut by 1 base and J by 15 bases, with 10 bases left in between. Germline V lookup: CDR1 LGHDT, CDR2 YNNKEL (reference sequence). CDR3 size: 11 residues. The CDR3 here is CASSQVREMFF. Written as DNA, the CDR3 is TGTGCCAGCAGCCAAGTACGGGAGATGTTCTTC.

This clonotype was recorded at least ten times. The chain couples TRBV7-9 to TRBJ2-2; D is perhaps TRBD1 or TRBD2 (5 bases each). The ends were cut back, 3 bases at V and 1 base at J, with 12 bases in the middle. Germline V gene lookup returns CDR1 SEHNR and CDR2 FQNEAQ (reference sequence). CDR3 length: 16 amino acids. CDR3 residues: CASSFDSGVNTGELFF. The CDR3 DNA reads as TGTGCCAGCAGCTTCGACAGCGGAGTGAACACCGGGGAGCTGTTTTTT.

V is TRBV20-1 and J is TRBJ2-7; no clear D gene. CDR1 is DFQATT and CDR2 is SNEGSKA in the germline V gene (reference sequence). The CDR3 runs to 16 residues. Trimming pared 3 bases from V and 3 bases from J, leaving 21 bases between. Here the CDR3 DNA reads TGCAGTGCTAGGGGGTCAGTGTCCCCCGGATACTACGAGCAGTACTTC. Translating it yields CSARGSVSPGYYEQYF.